Listed here are 26 T cell receptor beta chains from one sample, sequenced in a study of cytomegalovirus exposure and HLA in healthy donors. PCR employed 60 Vbeta and 13 Jbeta primers. Sequencing used immunoSEQ multiplex PCR; TCRdb keeps in-frame clones, though not all of them. The data hold roughly 100,000 clones, with around 71% observed a single time. The material sequenced was PBMCs. These receptors were collected from a boy between 10 and 17 years old in good health and CMV-seronegative.

The chain carries TRBV19 and TRBJ2-3; 12 bases align to TRBD1. This CDR3 is built from 17 residues. From germline, CDR1 is LNHDA and CDR2 SQIVND (reference sequence). The V segment lost 5 bases and the J segment 2 bases; nucleotides outside the gene matches: 8. CDR3 amino acids: CASSATGTGGITDTQYF. In DNA, the CDR3 is TGTGCCAGTAGTGCGACCGGGACAGGGGGCATCACAGATACGCAGTATTTT.

The chain is built from TRBV7-2 and TRBJ1-2; D is unresolved. The germline V and J ends were trimmed by 1 base and 3 bases, with 6 bases remaining between them. The CDR3 sequence is 13 residues long. Germline V gene sequence: CDR1 SGHTA, CDR2 FQGNSA. In nucleotides, the CDR3 is TGTGCCAGCAGCTTAGTCGGGGACTATGGCTACACCTTC. Its translation is CASSLVGDYGYTF.

This chain links TRBV2 with TRBJ2-7; D not resolved. The CDR3 consists of 12 residues. Germline loops: CDR1 SNHLY, CDR2 FYNNEI. V was cut by 8 bases and J by 6 bases, with 14 bases left in between. This CDR3 is CASGRSWAEQYF. The DNA for the CDR3 is TGTGCCAGCGGTCGATCGTGGGCCGAGCAGTACTTC.

Only a few counts were recorded for this clone. The chain couples TRBV9 to TRBJ1-4, with no clear D. The ends were cut back, 4 bases at V and 0 bases at J, with 10 bases in the middle. The CDR3 sequence is 15 residues long. CDR1 and CDR2 (germline): SGDLS, YYNGEE. CDR3 nucleotides: TGTGCCAGCAGCCCTAATCCAACAACTAATGAAAAACTGTTTTTT. Residues: CASSPNPTTNEKLFF.

This clone was seen just once. V gene TRBV18 combines with J gene TRBJ2-7; the D gene is possibly TRBD1 (6 bases). Trimming shortened V by 6 bases and J by 2 bases, and 11 bases separated the two germline ends. The CDR3 sequence is 13 residues long. The germline V gene has CDR1 KGHSH and CDR2 LQKENI. The CDR3 DNA reads TGTGCCAGCTCCTACAGGGAACCCTACGAGCAGTACTTC. Amino acid sequence: CASSYREPYEQYF. Full variable domain (remainder filled in from reference TRBV18 and TRBJ2-7): NAGVMQNPRHLVRRRGQEARLRCSPMKGHSHVYWYRQLPEEGLKFMVYLQKENIIDESGMPKERFSAEFPKEGPSILRIQQVVRGDSAAYFCASSYREPYEQYFGPGTRLTVT.

This sequence joins TRBV28 and TRBJ1-1; no definite D call. The CDR3 is 13 residues long. Germline V CDR1 and CDR2: MDHEN, SYDVKM. Deletions cut 7 bases from V and 5 bases from J, with 14 bases between. CDR3 residues: CASKAGLWTEAFF. The CDR3 nucleotides read TGTGCCAGCAAAGCGGGTTTATGGACTGAAGCTTTCTTT.

This clone has a handful of counts. V gene TRBV5-1 combines with J gene TRBJ2-3, with TRBD2 identical over 10 bases. The V gene end was trimmed by 4 bases and the J gene end by 0 bases; junction bases not matched to a gene: 5. Germline V gene sequence: CDR1 SGHRS, CDR2 YFSETQ. CDR3 length equals 16 residues. CDR3 DNA: TGCGCCAGCAGCCCCACACTAGCGGGGAGCACAGATACGCAGTATTTT. It specifies CASSPTLAGSTDTQYF.

V and J are TRBV11-3 and TRBJ2-1; a weak D match, TRBD1 (5 bases). CDR1 is SGHNT and CDR2 is YENEEA in the germline V gene. Trimming took 6 bases from V and 7 from J, leaving 13 bases between them. The CDR3 has 13 residues. The CDR3, as DNA: TGTGCCAGCAGTGGGGCGCTACAGAATGAGCAGTTCTTC. It codes for CASSGALQNEQFF.

This clone was counted only a few times. The gene calls are TRBV6-5 and TRBJ2-5, with a possible D match to TRBD2 (5 bases). The CDR3 runs 15 residues. V lost 0 bases to trimming and J lost 5 bases, with 13 bases between them. Germline CDR1 MNHEY, CDR2 SVGAGI. This chain's CDR3 is CASSYSYRGDETQYF. The CDR3 bases are TGTGCCAGCAGTTACTCGTATCGGGGAGATGAGACCCAGTACTTC.

The genes are TRBV27 and TRBJ1-6, with unresolved D. Germline loops: CDR1 MNHEY, CDR2 SMNVEV (reference sequence). V shed 2 bases and J shed 10 bases, with 9 bases lying between them. This CDR3 spans 13 amino acids. The CDR3 sequence: CASSLGLHSPLHF. The DNA of the CDR3 is TGTGCCAGCAGTTTAGGACTCCACTCACCCCTCCACTTT.

This rearrangement joins TRBV30 to TRBJ2-7; tentative D call: TRBD1 (6 bases). The germline gives CDR1 GTSNPN, CDR2 SVGIG (reference sequence). This CDR3 region has 13 residues. Trimming pared 3 bases from V and 3 bases from J, leaving 12 bases between. Here the CDR3 reads CAWRWDTNYEQYF. CDR3 coding DNA: TGTGCCTGGAGGTGGGACACCAACTACGAGCAGTACTTC.

V is TRBV5-1 and J is TRBJ1-4; tentatively, D is TRBD1 (6 bases). The V and J ends lost 0 bases and 4 bases respectively, with 10 bases between them. CDR1 is SGHRS and CDR2 is YFSETQ in the germline V gene. This CDR3 contains 15 residues. The CDR3 loop reads CASSLGQAGNEKLFF. CDR3 DNA: TGCGCCAGCAGCTTGGGACAGGCGGGTAATGAAAAACTGTTTTTT.

On this clone: Since the CDR3 does not end with the conserved phenylalanine or tryptophan, this likely comes from a read error. The chain joins TRBV6-6 to TRBJ2-3; 7 bases map to TRBD2. The CDR3 sequence is 13 residues long. Per germline, CDR1 MNHNY and CDR2 SVGAGI (reference sequence). V was clipped by 6 bases and J by 2 bases; unmatched bases: 2. CDR3: CASRGDYTDTQYV. CDR3 in DNA: TGTGCCAGCAGAGGGGACTACACAGATACGCAGTATGTT.

The chain has TRBV7-2 and TRBJ2-2, with no clear D. Between the trimmed V and J ends, which lost 1 base and 3 bases, there was a span of 12 bases. This CDR3 is 16 amino acids long. CDR1 and CDR2 (germline): SGHTA, FQGNSA. CDR3 DNA: TGTGCCAGCAGCTTAGAGAGCTACCCGTACACCGGGGAGCTGTTTTTT. This codes for CASSLESYPYTGELFF. Complete variable domain (other parts from reference TRBV7-2 and TRBJ2-2): GAGVSQSPSNKVTEKGKDVELRCDPISGHTALYWYRQSLGQGLEFLIYFQGNSAPDKSGLPSDRFSAERTGGSVSTLTIQRTQQEDSAVYLCASSLESYPYTGELFFGEGSRLTVL.

The chain combines TRBV30 with TRBJ1-1; a weak D match, TRBD1 (6 bases). The CDR3 runs to 12 residues. The V gene's germline CDR1 is GTSNPN and CDR2 SVGIG (reference sequence). Trimming stripped 0 bases from V and 5 bases from J, with 7 bases between. CDR3 protein: CAWSVQGTEAFF. In DNA form, the CDR3 reads TGTGCCTGGAGTGTCCAGGGGACTGAAGCTTTCTTT. Looking up the rest from reference TRBV30 and TRBJ1-1 gives the full variable domain: SQTIHQWPATLVQPVGSPLSLECTVEGTSNPNLYWYRQAAGRGLQLLFYSVGIGQISSEVPQNLSASRPQDRQFILSSKKLLLSDSGFYLCAWSVQGTEAFFGQGTRLTVV.

This clone appeared a few times. This chain uses TRBV4-1 with TRBJ2-2; D possibly corresponds to TRBD1 (6 bases). Trimming left V 2 bases short and J 7 bases short, with 17 bases between. CDR3 length equals 16 residues. Germline V gene lookup returns CDR1 MGHRA and CDR2 YSYEKL. The DNA of the CDR3 is TGCGCCAGCAGCCAAAGTCAGGGGATAACCGGCGGGGAGCTGTTTTTT. This encodes CASSQSQGITGGELFF.

The CDR3 reads CASSSRDRNTEAFF. The CDR3 nucleotides read TGTGCCAGCAGCTCTCGGGACAGGAACACTGAAGCTTTCTTT. The chain uses TRBV9 and TRBJ1-1; 7 bases agree with TRBD1. Germline V gene lookup returns CDR1 SGDLS and CDR2 YYNGEE. V was pared by 4 bases and J by 1 base, with 4 bases of the junction left unmatched. This CDR3 comprises 14 residues.

The gene calls are TRBV2 and TRBJ1-1; TRBD1 matches at 9 bases. In germline, CDR1 is SNHLY, CDR2 FYNNEI. The CDR3 is 16 amino acids. The V gene end was trimmed by 6 bases and the J gene end by 7 bases; junction bases not matched to a gene: 15. CDR3 sequence reads: CASRARQGGVVDEAFF. The CDR3 region has the DNA TGTGCCAGCAGGGCCCGACAGGGGGGAGTAGTTGATGAAGCTTTCTTT. Full variable domain (remainder filled in from reference TRBV2 and TRBJ1-1): EPEVTQTPSHQVTQMGQEVILRCVPISNHLYFYWYRQILGQKVEFLVSFYNNEISEKSEIFDDQFSVERPDGSNFTLKIRSTKLEDSAMYFCASRARQGGVVDEAFFGQGTRLTVV.

The gene calls are TRBV6-5 and TRBJ2-2, with D perhaps matching TRBD2 (5 bases). Germline loops: CDR1 MNHEY, CDR2 SVGAGI. The CDR3 loop spans 14 amino acids. Trimming stripped 0 bases from V and 6 bases from J, with 8 bases between. CDR3 in amino acids: CASSYSDSPGELFF. The CDR3 bases are TGTGCCAGCAGTTACTCGGACTCCCCCGGGGAGCTGTTTTTT.

The chain is built from TRBV5-1 and TRBJ2-5, with D perhaps TRBD2 (5 bases). Germline V gives CDR1 SGHRS, CDR2 YFSETQ. Deletions cut 4 bases from V and 4 bases from J, with 5 bases between. The CDR3 runs 11 residues. The CDR3 region is CASSEGETQYF. Written as DNA, the CDR3 is TGCGCCAGCAGCGAGGGAGAGACCCAGTACTTC.

The V call is TRBV5-1, the J call TRBJ1-1; possible D gene TRBD1, 6 bases. The germline gives CDR1 SGHRS, CDR2 YFSETQ. The CDR3 is made up of 15 amino acids. V was shortened by 1 base and J by 0 bases, with 10 bases between the two germline ends. CDR3 sequence: CASSLIGQMNTEAFF. The CDR3 DNA reads as TGCGCCAGCAGCTTGATTGGACAGATGAACACTGAAGCTTTCTTT.

There are a few counts of this clone. V usage is TRBV5-1 and J usage is TRBJ1-5, with a weak D call TRBD1 (6 bases). Germline values: CDR1 SGHRS, CDR2 YFSETQ. The V end lost 4 bases, the J end lost 3 bases, and 11 bases lay between the germline ends. The CDR3 loop spans 14 amino acids. CDR3 residues: CASSPDSDNQPQHF. CDR3 nucleotide sequence: TGCGCCAGCAGCCCGGACAGCGACAATCAGCCCCAGCATTTT.

The rearrangement uses TRBV6-5 and TRBJ2-7; D is undetermined. The V gene lost 4 bases and the J gene lost 8 bases, with 9 bases spanning the gap. The V gene's germline CDR1 is MNHEY and CDR2 SVGAGI. The CDR3 spans 11 residues. In DNA form, the CDR3 reads TGTGCCAGCAGTTTTCAGTTTAAGCAGTACTTC. This gives the protein CASSFQFKQYF.

The chain recombines TRBV6-5 with TRBJ1-6, with D maybe TRBD1 (5 bases). In germline, CDR1 is MNHEY, CDR2 SVGAGI. Trimming pared 6 bases from V and 7 bases from J, leaving 13 bases between. CDR3 size: 14 residues. CDR3 in amino acids: CASRLGHLNSPLHF. DNA for the CDR3: TGTGCCAGCAGGCTTGGACACCTCAATTCACCCCTCCACTTT.

The CDR3 loop reads CASSRTRPSTDTQYF. The CDR3 nucleotides are TGTGCCAGCAGCAGGACTAGACCGAGCACAGATACGCAGTATTTT. V gene TRBV5-6 combines with J gene TRBJ2-3, with 7 bases fitting TRBD2. After removal of 4 bases from V and 0 bases from J, the junction contained 5 bases not matched to a gene. This CDR3 region has 15 residues. Germline V gives CDR1 SGHDT, CDR2 YYEEEE.

The V gene is TRBV6-5, the J gene TRBJ2-1; TRBD1 might be the D (5 bases). Germline V gene sequence: CDR1 MNHEY, CDR2 SVGAGI. CDR3 length: 14 residues. V was shortened by 2 bases and J by 6 bases, with 11 bases between the two germline ends. The CDR3 loop is CASSYPTALNEQFF. In nucleotides, the CDR3 is TGTGCCAGCAGTTACCCGACAGCCCTCAATGAGCAGTTCTTC.